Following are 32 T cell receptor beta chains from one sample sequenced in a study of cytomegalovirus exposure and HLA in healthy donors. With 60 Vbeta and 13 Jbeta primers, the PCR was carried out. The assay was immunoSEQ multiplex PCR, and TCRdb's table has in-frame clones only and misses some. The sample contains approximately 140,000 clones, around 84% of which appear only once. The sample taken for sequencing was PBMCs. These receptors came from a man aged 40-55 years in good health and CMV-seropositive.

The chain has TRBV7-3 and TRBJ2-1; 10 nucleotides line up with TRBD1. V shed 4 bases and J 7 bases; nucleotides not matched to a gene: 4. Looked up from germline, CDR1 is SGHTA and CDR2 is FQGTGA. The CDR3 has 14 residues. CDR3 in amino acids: CASSSDRGNNEQFF. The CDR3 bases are TGTGCCAGCAGCTCGGACAGGGGGAATAATGAGCAGTTCTTC.

CDR3 coding DNA: TGTGCCAGCAGCTTAACAGAGAACACTGAAGCTTTCTTT. This translates into CASSLTENTEAFF. The chain has TRBV7-9 and TRBJ1-1; D unclear. This CDR3 has 13 amino acids. Trimming stripped 2 bases from V and 1 base from J, with 5 bases between. Germline V gene data show CDR1 as SEHNR and CDR2 as FQNEAQ (reference sequence).

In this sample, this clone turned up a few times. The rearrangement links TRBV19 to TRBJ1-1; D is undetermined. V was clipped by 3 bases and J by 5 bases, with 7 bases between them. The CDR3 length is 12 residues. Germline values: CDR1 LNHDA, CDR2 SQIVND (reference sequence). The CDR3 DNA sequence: TGTGCCAGTAGTATCACCCGGACTGAAGCTTTCTTT. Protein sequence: CASSITRTEAFF.

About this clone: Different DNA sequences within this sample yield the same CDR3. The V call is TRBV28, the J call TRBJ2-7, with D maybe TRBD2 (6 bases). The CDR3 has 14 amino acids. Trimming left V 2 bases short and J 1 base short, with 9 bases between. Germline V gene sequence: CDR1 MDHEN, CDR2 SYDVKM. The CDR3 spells CASSLGGGSYEQYF. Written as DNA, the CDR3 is TGTGCCAGCAGTTTAGGTGGAGGGTCCTACGAGCAGTACTTC.

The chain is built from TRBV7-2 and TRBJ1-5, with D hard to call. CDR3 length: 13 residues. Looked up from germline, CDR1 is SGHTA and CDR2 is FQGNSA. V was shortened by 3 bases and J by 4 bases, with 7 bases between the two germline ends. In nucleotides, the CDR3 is TGTGCCAGCAGCTTCGGGGAAAATCAGCCCCAGCATTTT. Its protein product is CASSFGENQPQHF.

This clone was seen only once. CDR3 sequence: CASSSNRGTSGRTEQFF. The CDR3 DNA is TGTGCCAGCAGCTCCAACAGGGGGACTAGCGGGAGGACTGAGCAGTTCTTC. The V call is TRBV7-6, the J call TRBJ2-1; TRBD2 aligns across 15 bases. Germline-derived CDR1 and CDR2 are SGHVS and FNYEAQ. The trim removed 4 bases at V and 9 bases at J, leaving 10 bases unmatched. CDR3 size: 17 residues.

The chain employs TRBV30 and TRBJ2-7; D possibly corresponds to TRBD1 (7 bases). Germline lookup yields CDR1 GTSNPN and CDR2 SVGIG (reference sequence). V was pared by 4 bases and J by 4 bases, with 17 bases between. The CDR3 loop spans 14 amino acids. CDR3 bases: TGTGCCTGGACCGGCGGGGCAGGGGGGTACGAGCAGTACTTC. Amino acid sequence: CAWTGGAGGYEQYF.

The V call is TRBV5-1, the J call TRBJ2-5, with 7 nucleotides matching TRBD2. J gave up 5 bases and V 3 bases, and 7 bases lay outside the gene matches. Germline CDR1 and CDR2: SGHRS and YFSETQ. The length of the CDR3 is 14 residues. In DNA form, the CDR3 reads TGCGCCAGCAGCTACCGCGGGGGACGGGAGACCCAGTACTTC. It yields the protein CASSYRGGRETQYF.

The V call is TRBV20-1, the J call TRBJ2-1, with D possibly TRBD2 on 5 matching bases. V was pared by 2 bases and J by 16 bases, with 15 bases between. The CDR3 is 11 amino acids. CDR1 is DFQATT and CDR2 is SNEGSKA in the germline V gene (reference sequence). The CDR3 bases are TGCAGTGCTAGAACCCCCGGGGTATATTTCTTC. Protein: CSARTPGVYFF.

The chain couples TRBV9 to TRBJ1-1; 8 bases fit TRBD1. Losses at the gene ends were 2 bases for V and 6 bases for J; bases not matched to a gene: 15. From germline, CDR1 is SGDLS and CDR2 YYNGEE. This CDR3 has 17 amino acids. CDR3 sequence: CASSVLALRDRSSEAFF. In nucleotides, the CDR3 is TGTGCCAGCAGCGTCCTAGCCCTCCGGGACAGGTCCTCTGAAGCTTTCTTT.

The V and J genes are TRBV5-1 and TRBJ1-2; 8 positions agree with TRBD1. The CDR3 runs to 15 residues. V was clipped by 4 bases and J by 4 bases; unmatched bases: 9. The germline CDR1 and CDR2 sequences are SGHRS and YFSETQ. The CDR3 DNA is TGCGCCAGCAGCAACCAGGGGGCGCAGGCCTATGGCTACACCTTC. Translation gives CASSNQGAQAYGYTF.

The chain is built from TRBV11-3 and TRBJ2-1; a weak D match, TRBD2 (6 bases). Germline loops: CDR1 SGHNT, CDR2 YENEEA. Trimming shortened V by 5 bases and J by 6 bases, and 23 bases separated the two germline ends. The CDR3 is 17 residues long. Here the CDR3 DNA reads TGTGCCAGCAGCCGCGCGCCGACGACTGGGACTTTCAATGAGCAGTTCTTC. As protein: CASSRAPTTGTFNEQFF.

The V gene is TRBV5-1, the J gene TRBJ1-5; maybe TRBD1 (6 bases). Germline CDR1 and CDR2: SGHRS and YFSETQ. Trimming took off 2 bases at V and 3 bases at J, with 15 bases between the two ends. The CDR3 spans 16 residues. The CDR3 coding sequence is TGCGCCAGCAGCTTCGGGGGGAGGGGGGACAATCAGCCCCAGCATTTT. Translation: CASSFGGRGDNQPQHF.

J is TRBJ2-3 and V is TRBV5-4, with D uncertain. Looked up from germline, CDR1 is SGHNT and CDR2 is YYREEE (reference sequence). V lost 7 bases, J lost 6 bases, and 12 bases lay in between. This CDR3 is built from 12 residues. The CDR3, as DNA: TGTGCCAGCGCCCCGGGTGGGGATACGCAGTATTTT. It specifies CASAPGGDTQYF. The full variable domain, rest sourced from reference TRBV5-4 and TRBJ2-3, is ETGVTQSPTHLIKTRGQQVTLRCSSQSGHNTVSWYQQALGQGPQFIFQYYREEENGRGNFPPRFSGLQFPNYSSELNVNALELDDSALYLCASAPGGDTQYFGPGTRLTVL.

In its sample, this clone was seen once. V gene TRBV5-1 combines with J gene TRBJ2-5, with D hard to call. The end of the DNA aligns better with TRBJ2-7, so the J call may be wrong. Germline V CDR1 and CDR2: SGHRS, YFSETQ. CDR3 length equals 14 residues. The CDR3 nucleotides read TGCGCCAGCAGCTTATCACGTCCCACCTACGAGCAGTACTTC. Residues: CASSLSRPTYEQYF.

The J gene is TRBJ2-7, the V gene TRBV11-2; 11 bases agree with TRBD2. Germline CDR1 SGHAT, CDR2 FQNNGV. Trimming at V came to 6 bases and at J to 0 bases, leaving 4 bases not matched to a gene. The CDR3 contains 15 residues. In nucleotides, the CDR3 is TGTGCCAGCAGTGCGGGACTAGCGGACTCCTACGAGCAGTACTTC. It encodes CASSAGLADSYEQYF.

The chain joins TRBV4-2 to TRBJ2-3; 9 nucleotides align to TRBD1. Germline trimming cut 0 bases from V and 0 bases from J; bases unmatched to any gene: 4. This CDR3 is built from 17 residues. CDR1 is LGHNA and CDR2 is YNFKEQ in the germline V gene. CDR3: CASSQDLGTGSTDTQYF. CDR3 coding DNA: TGTGCCAGCAGCCAAGATCTGGGGACAGGGAGCACAGATACGCAGTATTTT.

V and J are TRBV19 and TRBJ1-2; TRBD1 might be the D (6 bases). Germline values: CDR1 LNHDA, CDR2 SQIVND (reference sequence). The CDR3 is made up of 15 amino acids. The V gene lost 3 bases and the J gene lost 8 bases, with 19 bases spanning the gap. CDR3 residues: CASSMAGESFAGYTF. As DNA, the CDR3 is TGTGCCAGTAGTATGGCAGGGGAAAGTTTCGCGGGCTACACCTTC.

The CDR3 protein is CASSLGAGEGEETQYF. The CDR3 DNA is TGTGCCAGCAGTCTCGGAGCGGGAGAAGGCGAAGAGACCCAGTACTTC. This chain joins TRBV7-2 and TRBJ2-5, with 8 nucleotides matching TRBD2. CDR3 size: 16 residues. The trim removed 6 bases at V and 3 bases at J, leaving 12 bases unmatched. Germline V gene sequence: CDR1 SGHTA, CDR2 FQGNSA.

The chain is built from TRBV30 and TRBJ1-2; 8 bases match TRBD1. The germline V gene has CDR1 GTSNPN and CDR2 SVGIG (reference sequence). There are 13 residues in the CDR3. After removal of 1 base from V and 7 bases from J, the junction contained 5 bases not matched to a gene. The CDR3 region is CAWSGTGQPGYTF. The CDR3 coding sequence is TGTGCCTGGAGTGGGACAGGGCAACCTGGCTACACCTTC.

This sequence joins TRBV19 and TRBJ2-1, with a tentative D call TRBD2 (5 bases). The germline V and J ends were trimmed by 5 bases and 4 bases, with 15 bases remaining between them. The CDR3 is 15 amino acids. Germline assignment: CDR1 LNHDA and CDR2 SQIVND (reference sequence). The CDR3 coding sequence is TGTGCCAGTAGTCACACCCGGACTGCTTACAATGAGCAGTTCTTC. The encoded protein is CASSHTRTAYNEQFF.

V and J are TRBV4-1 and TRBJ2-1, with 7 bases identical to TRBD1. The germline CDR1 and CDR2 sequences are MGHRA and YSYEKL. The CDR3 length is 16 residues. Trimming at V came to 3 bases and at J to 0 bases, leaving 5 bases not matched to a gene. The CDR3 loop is CASSHQTGSSYNEQFF. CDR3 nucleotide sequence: TGCGCCAGCAGCCACCAGACAGGGAGCTCCTACAATGAGCAGTTCTTC.

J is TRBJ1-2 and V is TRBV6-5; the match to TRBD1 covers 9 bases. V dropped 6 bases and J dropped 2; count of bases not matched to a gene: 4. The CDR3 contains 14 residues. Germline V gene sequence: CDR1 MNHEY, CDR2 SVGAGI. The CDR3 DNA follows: TGTGCCAGCAGGGCGGGGACAGGGAACTATGGCTACACCTTC. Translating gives CASRAGTGNYGYTF.

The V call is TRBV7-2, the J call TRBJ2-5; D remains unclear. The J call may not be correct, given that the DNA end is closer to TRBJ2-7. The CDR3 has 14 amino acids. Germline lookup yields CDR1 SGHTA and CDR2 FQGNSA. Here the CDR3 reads CASSLGHSSYEQYF. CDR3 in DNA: TGTGCCAGCAGCTTAGGTCACAGTTCCTACGAGCAGTACTTC.

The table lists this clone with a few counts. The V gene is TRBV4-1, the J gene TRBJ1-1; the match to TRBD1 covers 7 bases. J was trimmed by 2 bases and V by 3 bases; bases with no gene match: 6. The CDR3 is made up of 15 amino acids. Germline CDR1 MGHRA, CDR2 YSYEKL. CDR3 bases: TGCGCCAGCAGCCATCGGGACAGAGCAAACACTGAAGCTTTCTTT. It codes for CASSHRDRANTEAFF.

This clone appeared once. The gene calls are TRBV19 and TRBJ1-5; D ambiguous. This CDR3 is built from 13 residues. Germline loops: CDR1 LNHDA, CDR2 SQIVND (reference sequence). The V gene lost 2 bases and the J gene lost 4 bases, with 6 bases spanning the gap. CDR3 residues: CASSISGNQPQHF. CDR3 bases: TGTGCCAGTAGTATATCGGGGAATCAGCCCCAGCATTTT.

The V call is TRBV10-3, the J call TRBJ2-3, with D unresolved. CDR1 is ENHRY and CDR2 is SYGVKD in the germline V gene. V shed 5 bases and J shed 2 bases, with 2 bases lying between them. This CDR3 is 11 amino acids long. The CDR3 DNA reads TGTGCCATCAGTCACACAGATACGCAGTATTTT. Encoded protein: CAISHTDTQYF.

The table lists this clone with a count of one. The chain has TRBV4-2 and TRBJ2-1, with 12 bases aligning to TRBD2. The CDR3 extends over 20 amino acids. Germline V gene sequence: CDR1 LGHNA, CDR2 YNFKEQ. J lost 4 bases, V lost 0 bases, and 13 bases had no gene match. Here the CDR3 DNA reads TGTGCCAGCAGCCAAGATCGGCTAGCGGGAGGGTCCCCATCTTACAATGAGCAGTTCTTC. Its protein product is CASSQDRLAGGSPSYNEQFF.

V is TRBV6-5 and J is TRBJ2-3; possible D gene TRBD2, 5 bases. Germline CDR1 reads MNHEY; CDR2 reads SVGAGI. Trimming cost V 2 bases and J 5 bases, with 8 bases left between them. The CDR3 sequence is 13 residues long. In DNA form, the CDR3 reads TGTGCCAGCAGTTACGTAAGCGGAGATACGCAGTATTTT. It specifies CASSYVSGDTQYF.

CDR3 coding DNA: TGCAGCGTTGGACGGGAGGGCACTGAAGCTTTCTTT. Translated, it gives CSVGREGTEAFF. The chain carries TRBV29-1 and TRBJ1-1; no reliable D call. Trimming left V 4 bases short and J 4 bases short, with 10 bases between. The CDR3 spans 12 residues. Germline CDR1 SQVTM, CDR2 ANQGSEA.

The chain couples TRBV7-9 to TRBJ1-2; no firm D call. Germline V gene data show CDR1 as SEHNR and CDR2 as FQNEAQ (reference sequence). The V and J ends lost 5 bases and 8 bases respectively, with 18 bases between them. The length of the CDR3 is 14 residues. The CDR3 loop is CASSRADGEGGYTF. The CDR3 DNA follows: TGTGCCAGCAGCCGAGCGGACGGCGAGGGCGGCTACACCTTC.

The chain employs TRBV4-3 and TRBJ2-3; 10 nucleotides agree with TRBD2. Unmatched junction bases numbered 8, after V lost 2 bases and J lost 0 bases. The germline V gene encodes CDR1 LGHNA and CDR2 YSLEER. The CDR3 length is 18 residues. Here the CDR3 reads CASSQTRSGRASTDTQYF. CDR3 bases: TGCGCCAGCAGCCAAACTAGGAGCGGGAGGGCCAGCACAGATACGCAGTATTTT.